This T cell receptor beta chain was captured by sequencing in a study of regulatory T cells in long-lasting Graves disease. Libraries of TCR beta came from iRepertoire HTBI primers plus Arm-PCR of CDR3 regions. TCRdb re-called the multiplex PCR reads with MiXCR, one entry per CDR3 protein. The table lists some 220,000 distinct CDR3 sequences, about 19% of them singletons, with roughly 10% in the top ten. With regard to this clonotype: It may be a read error: a sequence one base away is much more abundant.

Time point meaning: newly diagnosed GD, antithyroid drugs for less than 3 months. Extracted RNA from PBMCs served as the source of the TCR library. This sample also appeared in a second study, on T cells in Graves' hyperthyroidism and ophthalmopathy.

The origin of this receptor is a woman aged 30 to 39 with Graves disease. Sequences were derived from peripheral blood mononuclear cells (PBMCs), sampled at new diagnosis, from a patient treated with antithyroid drugs.

Here the CDR3 DNA reads TGTGCCAGCAGCCAAGGACTAGCCGGGGAGCTGTTATTT. Residues: CASSQGLAGELLF. This chain links TRBV11-2 with TRBJ2-2, with TRBD2 identical over 8 bases. CDR1 is SGHAT, CDR2 FQNNGV, per germline. The CDR3 is 13 residues long.